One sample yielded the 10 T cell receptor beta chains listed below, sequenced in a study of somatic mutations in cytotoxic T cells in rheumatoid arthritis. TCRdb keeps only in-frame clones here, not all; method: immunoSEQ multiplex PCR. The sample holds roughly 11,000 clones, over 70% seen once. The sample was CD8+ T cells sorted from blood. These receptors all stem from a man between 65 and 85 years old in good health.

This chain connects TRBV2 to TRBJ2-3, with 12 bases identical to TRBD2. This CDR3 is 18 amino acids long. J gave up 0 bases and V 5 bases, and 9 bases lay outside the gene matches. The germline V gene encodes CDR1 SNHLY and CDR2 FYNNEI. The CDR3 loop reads CASSSGTSGSPSTDTQYF. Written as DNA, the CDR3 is TGTGCCAGCAGTTCCGGGACTAGCGGGTCCCCTAGCACAGATACGCAGTATTTT.

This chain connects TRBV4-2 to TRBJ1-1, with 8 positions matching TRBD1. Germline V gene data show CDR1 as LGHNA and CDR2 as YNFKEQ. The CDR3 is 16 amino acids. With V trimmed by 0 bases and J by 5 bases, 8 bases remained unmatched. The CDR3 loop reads CASSQDGPDRATEAFF. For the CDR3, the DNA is TGTGCCAGCAGCCAAGATGGGCCGGACAGGGCAACTGAAGCTTTCTTT.

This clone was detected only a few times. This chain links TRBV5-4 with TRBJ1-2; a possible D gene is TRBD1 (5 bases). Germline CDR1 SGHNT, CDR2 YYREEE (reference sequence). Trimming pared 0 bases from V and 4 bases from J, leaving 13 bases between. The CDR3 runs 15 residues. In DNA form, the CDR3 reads TGTGCCAGCAGCTTGGAGTGGGGCAGGCCCTATGGCTACACCTTC. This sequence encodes CASSLEWGRPYGYTF.

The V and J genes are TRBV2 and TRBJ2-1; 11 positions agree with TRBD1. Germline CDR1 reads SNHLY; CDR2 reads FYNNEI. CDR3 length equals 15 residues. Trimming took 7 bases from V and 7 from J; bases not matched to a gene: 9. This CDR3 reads CASTHGQGALNEQFF. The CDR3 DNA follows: TGTGCCAGCACCCATGGACAGGGGGCGCTTAATGAGCAGTTCTTC.

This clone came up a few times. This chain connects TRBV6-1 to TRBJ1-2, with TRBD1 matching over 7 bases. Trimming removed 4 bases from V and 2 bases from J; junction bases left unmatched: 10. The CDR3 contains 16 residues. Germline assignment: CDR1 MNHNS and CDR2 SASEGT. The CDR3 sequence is CASSVFEGAMNYGYTF. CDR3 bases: TGTGCCAGCAGTGTCTTTGAGGGGGCTATGAACTATGGCTACACCTTC.

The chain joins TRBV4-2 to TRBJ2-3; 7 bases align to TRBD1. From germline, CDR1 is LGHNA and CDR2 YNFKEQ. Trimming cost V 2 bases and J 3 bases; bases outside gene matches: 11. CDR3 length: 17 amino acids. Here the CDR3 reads CASSQPTGERATDTQYF. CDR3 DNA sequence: TGTGCCAGCAGCCAACCTACAGGGGAGAGAGCGACAGATACGCAGTATTTT.

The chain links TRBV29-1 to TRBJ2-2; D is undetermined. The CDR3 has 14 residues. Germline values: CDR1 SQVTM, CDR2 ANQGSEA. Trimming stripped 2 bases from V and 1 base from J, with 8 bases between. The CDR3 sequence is CSVESEENTGELFF. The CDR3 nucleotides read TGCAGCGTTGAAAGCGAGGAGAACACCGGGGAGCTGTTTTTT.

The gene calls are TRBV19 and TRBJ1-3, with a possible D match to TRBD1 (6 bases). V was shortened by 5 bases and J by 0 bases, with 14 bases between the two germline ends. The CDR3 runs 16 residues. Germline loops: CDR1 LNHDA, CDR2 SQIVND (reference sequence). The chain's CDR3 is CASSARTVHSGNTIYF. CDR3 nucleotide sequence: TGTGCCAGTAGTGCAAGGACAGTACACTCTGGAAACACCATATATTTT.

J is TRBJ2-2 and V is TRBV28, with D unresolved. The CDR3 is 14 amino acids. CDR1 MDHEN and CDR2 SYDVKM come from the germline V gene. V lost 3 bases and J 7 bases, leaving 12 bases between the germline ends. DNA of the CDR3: TGTGCCAGCAGTTTGAGTCGAGCCGGCGGGGAGCTGTTTTTT. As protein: CASSLSRAGGELFF.

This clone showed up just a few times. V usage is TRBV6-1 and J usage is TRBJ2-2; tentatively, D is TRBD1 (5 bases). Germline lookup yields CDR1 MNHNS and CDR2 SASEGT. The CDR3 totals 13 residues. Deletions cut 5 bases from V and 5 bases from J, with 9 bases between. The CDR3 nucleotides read TGTGCCAGCAGTACACAGGAAACCGGGGAGCTGTTTTTT. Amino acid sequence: CASSTQETGELFF.